This T cell receptor (beta chain) was captured by sequencing in a study of T-cell memory formation after mild COVID-19. Study context: Largely donor-specific TCR clusters were found.

Germline V gene sequence: CDR1 SQVTM, CDR2 ANQGSEA. Trimming shortened V by 4 bases and J by 1 base, and 11 bases separated the two germline ends. CDR3 size: 13 residues. TCRdb recomputed calls from the 5' RACE reads with MiXCR, one row per CDR3 protein. The table records under 50,000 distinct CDR3 sequences, 7.5% to 10% of them present only once. This clonotype was seen at least ten times. The sequencing sample was made of PBMCs or a T cell subset sorted from them (not recorded which). This TCR came from an adult woman who had mild COVID-19 (a few samples of this study predate the infection). Cell type and time point are not known. This chain joins TRBV29-1 and TRBJ2-7; possible D gene TRBD1, 5 bases. CDR3 nucleotide sequence: TGCAGCGTTGGGGCAGGGAAGTCCTACGAGCAGTACTTC. It encodes CSVGAGKSYEQYF.